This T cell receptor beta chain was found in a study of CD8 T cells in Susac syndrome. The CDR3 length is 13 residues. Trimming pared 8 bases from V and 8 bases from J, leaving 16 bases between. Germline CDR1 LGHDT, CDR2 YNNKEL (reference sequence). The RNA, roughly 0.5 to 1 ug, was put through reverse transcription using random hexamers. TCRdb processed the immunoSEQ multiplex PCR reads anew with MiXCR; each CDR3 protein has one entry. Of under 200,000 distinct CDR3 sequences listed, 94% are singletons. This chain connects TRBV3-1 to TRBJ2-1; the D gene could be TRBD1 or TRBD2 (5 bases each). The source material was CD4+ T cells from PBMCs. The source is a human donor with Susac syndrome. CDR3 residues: CASGTEYPHEQFF. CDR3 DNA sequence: TGTGCCAGCGGGACCGAATACCCGCATGAGCAGTTCTTC.